The 25 T cell receptor beta chains presented below share a single source sample, sequenced in a study of cytomegalovirus exposure and HLA in healthy donors. The primer mix had 60 Vbeta and 13 Jbeta primers. Measured with immunoSEQ multiplex PCR; TCRdb has only the in-frame clones, and not every one. The sample table sets out more than 95,000 clones. The sequencing input was PBMCs. All receptors come from a man in his forties in good health and CMV-seronegative.

This chain uses TRBV5-1 with TRBJ2-7; D possibly corresponds to TRBD2 (5 bases). The CDR3 covers 13 residues. V was shortened by 5 bases and J by 5 bases, with 14 bases between the two germline ends. The germline V gene encodes CDR1 SGHRS and CDR2 YFSETQ. CDR3 coding DNA: TGCGCCAGCAGTCCTCCCGTGAGGGACGAGCAGTACTTC. Protein sequence: CASSPPVRDEQYF.

This chain joins TRBV7-2 and TRBJ2-5; no reliable D call. The better agreement between TRBJ2-7 and the DNA end casts doubt on the J call. Germline V lookup: CDR1 SGHTA, CDR2 FQGNSA. This CDR3 spans 14 amino acids. For the CDR3, the DNA is TGTGCCAGCAGCTTAGGTATAAATTTCTACGAGCAGTACTTC. Its protein product is CASSLGINFYEQYF.

This chain uses TRBV7-9 with TRBJ2-7, with D maybe TRBD2 (7 bases). The germline CDR1 and CDR2 sequences are SEHNR and FQNEAQ (reference sequence). The ends were cut back, 6 bases at V and 6 bases at J, with 18 bases in the middle. The CDR3 spans 14 residues. DNA for the CDR3: TGTGCCAGCAGGACCCTCTGGGGGGGCGGCGAGCAGTACTTC. This codes for CASRTLWGGGEQYF.

The genes are TRBV30 and TRBJ1-1, with 7 bases matching TRBD1. Germline CDR1 and CDR2: GTSNPN and SVGIG (reference sequence). The CDR3 totals 12 residues. After removal of 4 bases from V and 8 bases from J, the junction contained 7 bases not matched to a gene. This CDR3 reads CAWNSYRGEAFF. As DNA, the CDR3 is TGTGCCTGGAACTCATACAGGGGAGAAGCTTTCTTT.

V gene TRBV7-2 combines with J gene TRBJ2-7; D is ambiguous. V shed 1 base and J shed 7 bases, with 14 bases lying between them. The CDR3 is 14 amino acids. Germline V gives CDR1 SGHTA, CDR2 FQGNSA. CDR3 sequence (DNA): TGTGCCAGCAGCTTAGACCCTACGTTTGGTGAGCAGTACTTC. Translated, it gives CASSLDPTFGEQYF. Together with reference TRBV7-2 and TRBJ2-7, the CDR3 gives the full variable domain: GAGVSQSPSNKVTEKGKDVELRCDPISGHTALYWYRQSLGQGLEFLIYFQGNSAPDKSGLPSDRFSAERTGGSVSTLTIQRTQQEDSAVYLCASSLDPTFGEQYFGPGTRLTVT.

This rearrangement joins TRBV15 to TRBJ2-3; possibly TRBD1 for D (6 bases). Germline CDR1 LNHNV, CDR2 YYDKDF (reference sequence). V gave up 3 bases and J gave up 0 bases, with 16 bases separating them. CDR3 length: 17 amino acids. CDR3: CATSSFPPDRSTDTQYF. Written as DNA, the CDR3 is TGTGCCACCAGCAGTTTCCCCCCCGACAGGAGCACAGATACGCAGTATTTT.

The gene calls are TRBV7-9 and TRBJ1-5; 9 bases map to TRBD1. CDR3 length: 16 residues. CDR1 is SEHNR, CDR2 FQNEAQ, per germline (reference sequence). The ends lost 1 base at V and 7 bases at J; junction bases unmatched: 8. The CDR3 DNA is TGTGCCAGCAGCTTAGGCCCACAGGGGGCGGGACAGCCCCAGCATTTT. Protein product: CASSLGPQGAGQPQHF.

The gene calls are TRBV7-9 and TRBJ2-5, with D perhaps TRBD1 (6 bases). This CDR3 is 13 amino acids long. Trimming left V 8 bases short and J 4 bases short, with 14 bases between. Germline CDR1 SEHNR, CDR2 FQNEAQ (reference sequence). The CDR3 spells CASGQGFPETQYF. For the CDR3, the DNA is TGTGCCAGCGGTCAGGGGTTTCCAGAGACCCAGTACTTC.

The V gene is TRBV7-8, the J gene TRBJ2-7, with TRBD2 matching over 7 bases. The CDR3 spans 14 residues. In germline, CDR1 is SGHVS, CDR2 FQNEAQ. V was clipped by 5 bases and J by 7 bases; unmatched bases: 11. CDR3 loop: CASSPPPGGKEQYF. CDR3 in DNA: TGTGCCAGCAGCCCACCCCCGGGGGGAAAGGAGCAGTACTTC. The full variable domain, its missing parts supplied by reference TRBV7-8 and TRBJ2-7, is GAGVSQSPRYKVAKRGQDVALRCDPISGHVSLFWYQQALGQGPEFLTYFQNEAQLDKSGLPSDRFFAERPEGSVSTLKIQRTQQEDSAVYLCASSPPPGGKEQYFGPGTRLTVT.

This CDR3 is CASSQEGSGGAGDTQYF. CDR3 coding DNA: TGTGCCAGCAGCCAAGAAGGTAGCGGGGGGGCAGGTGATACGCAGTATTTT. The chain links TRBV4-2 to TRBJ2-3; 11 bases match TRBD2. CDR3 length: 17 amino acids. Germline lookup yields CDR1 LGHNA and CDR2 YNFKEQ. V shed 0 bases and J 6 bases; nucleotides not matched to a gene: 8.

The gene calls are TRBV27 and TRBJ2-7; 10 bases fit TRBD2. Germline CDR1 reads MNHEY; CDR2 reads SMNVEV (reference sequence). The CDR3 covers 15 residues. Germline trimming cut 5 bases from V and 2 bases from J; bases unmatched to any gene: 6. This chain's CDR3 is CASSLRLAGAYEQYF. The CDR3 nucleotides are TGTGCCAGCAGTCTACGACTAGCGGGCGCCTACGAGCAGTACTTC.

This rearrangement joins TRBV7-2 to TRBJ1-5, with 7 bases that match TRBD1. Germline-derived CDR1 and CDR2 are SGHTA and FQGNSA. Trimming at V came to 2 bases and at J to 7 bases, leaving 11 bases not matched to a gene. This CDR3 is 16 amino acids long. This chain's CDR3 is CASSLKHRGVGQPQHF. The CDR3 DNA sequence: TGTGCCAGCAGCTTAAAGCACAGGGGAGTTGGGCAGCCCCAGCATTTT.

The chain links TRBV5-1 to TRBJ2-7; D is undetermined. Trimming removed 4 bases at V and 3 bases at J, with 5 bases between. CDR1 and CDR2 from the germline V gene are SGHRS and YFSETQ. CDR3 length equals 11 residues. The CDR3 loop is CASSIDYEQYF. CDR3 in DNA: TGCGCCAGCAGCATAGACTACGAGCAGTACTTC.

This sequence joins TRBV19 and TRBJ2-6; 8 bases align to TRBD1. The germline CDR1 and CDR2 sequences are LNHDA and SQIVND (reference sequence). CDR3 length equals 16 residues. The trim removed 1 base at V and 6 bases at J, leaving 5 bases unmatched. The CDR3 nucleotides are TGTGCCAGTAGTATAGCCCCGGACAGGGTGGCCAACGTCCTGACTTTC. This gives the protein CASSIAPDRVANVLTF.

The V and J genes are TRBV6-4 and TRBJ2-2; D gene uncertain. V gave up 2 bases and J gave up 7 bases, with 8 bases separating them. The germline V gene encodes CDR1 MRHNA and CDR2 SNTAGT. The length of the CDR3 is 13 residues. The CDR3 here is CASSDLSRGELFF. The DNA for the CDR3 is TGTGCCAGCAGTGACCTAAGTCGCGGGGAGCTGTTTTTT.

CDR3 DNA sequence: TGCGCCAGCAGCCCCCTGGGGCAGGGGGCTAAAAATGAGCAGTTCTTC. Its translation: CASSPLGQGAKNEQFF. The gene calls are TRBV4-1 and TRBJ2-1; TRBD1 matches at 8 bases. The germline gives CDR1 MGHRA, CDR2 YSYEKL. The CDR3 spans 16 residues. V was clipped by 4 bases and J by 7 bases; unmatched bases: 12.

In nucleotides, the CDR3 is TGCGCCAGCAGCTTGGCCAATTCGGGACTACAAGAGACCCAGTACTTC. Its translation: CASSLANSGLQETQYF. The chain has TRBV5-1 and TRBJ2-5, with 7 bases aligning to TRBD2. V gave up 0 bases and J gave up 2 bases; unmatched junction bases: 7. Germline loops: CDR1 SGHRS, CDR2 YFSETQ. This CDR3 comprises 16 residues.

The V and J genes are TRBV7-2 and TRBJ1-5; D is possibly TRBD1 (6 bases). V was clipped by 5 bases and J by 2 bases, with 16 bases between them. The CDR3 contains 16 residues. Germline V gene data show CDR1 as SGHTA and CDR2 as FQGNSA. The CDR3 here is CASSAVTGSRNQPQHF. In DNA, the CDR3 is TGTGCCAGCAGCGCGGTAACAGGGTCACGCAATCAGCCCCAGCATTTT.

The CDR3 sequence is CASSLLTGGHTDTQYF. For the CDR3, the DNA is TGTGCCAGCAGCTTGCTGACGGGGGGACACACAGATACGCAGTATTTT. The rearrangement uses TRBV5-4 and TRBJ2-3, with a weak D call TRBD2 (7 bases). CDR1 SGHNT and CDR2 YYREEE come from the germline V gene (reference sequence). The CDR3 runs to 16 residues. Trimming stripped 1 base from V and 2 bases from J, with 14 bases between.

The rearrangement joins TRBV28 to TRBJ2-3; 7 bases are shared with TRBD2. V trimming: 5 bases; J trimming: 5 bases; junction bases outside the gene matches: 7. This CDR3 comprises 14 residues. Germline assignment: CDR1 MDHEN and CDR2 SYDVKM. The CDR3 DNA reads TGTGCCAGCAGTAGGACTAGTGTTGAAGATACGCAGTATTTT. As protein: CASSRTSVEDTQYF.

V is TRBV5-1 and J is TRBJ2-6, with unresolved D. V was trimmed by 2 bases and J by 4 bases, leaving 16 bases between them. The CDR3 is made up of 17 amino acids. Germline V lookup: CDR1 SGHRS, CDR2 YFSETQ. Written as DNA, the CDR3 is TGCGCCAGCAGCTTCCCCGGTGACAACTCCGGGGCCAACGTCCTGACTTTC. This encodes CASSFPGDNSGANVLTF. The whole variable domain, remainder taken from reference TRBV5-1 and TRBJ2-6, is KAGVTQTPRYLIKTRGQQVTLSCSPISGHRSVSWYQQTPGQGLQFLFEYFSETQRNKGNFPGRFSGRQFSNSRSEMNVSTLELGDSALYLCASSFPGDNSGANVLTFGAGSRLTVL.

V usage is TRBV18 and J usage is TRBJ2-5; D is uncertain. Trimming took 2 bases from V and 0 from J, leaving 7 bases between them. The CDR3 has 14 residues. The V gene's germline CDR1 is KGHSH and CDR2 LQKENI. The CDR3 sequence: CASSPSSYQETQYF. CDR3 bases: TGTGCCAGCTCACCATCCTCGTACCAAGAGACCCAGTACTTC.

The CDR3 DNA follows: TGTGCCAGAAGCCAGCGGGAACCCCGACCTTCGCCTCAAACCCACTCTGGAAACACCATATATTTT. It is translated as CARSQREPRPSPQTHSGNTIYF. The J gene is TRBJ1-3, the V gene TRBV5-3; no firm D call. TRBV5-3 belongs to the ORF category, with a function that is uncertain. This CDR3 contains 22 residues. V was pared by 4 bases and J by 0 bases, with 32 bases between.

The CDR3 spells CASSSSSFVLEQYNEQFF. The CDR3 bases are TGTGCCAGCAGCTCCTCTAGTTTTGTATTGGAGCAGTACAATGAGCAGTTCTTC. This chain uses TRBV5-4 with TRBJ2-1; unclear D gene. CDR3 size: 18 residues. Germline-derived CDR1 and CDR2 are SGHNT and YYREEE (reference sequence). V was pared by 3 bases and J by 4 bases, with 23 bases between.

The chain is built from TRBV10-1 and TRBJ2-1; 9 bases fit TRBD2. CDR1 and CDR2 from the germline V gene are WNHNN and SYGVQD (reference sequence). Trimming cost V 3 bases and J 4 bases; bases outside gene matches: 1. The CDR3 covers 14 residues. The CDR3 reads CASSEAGGYNEQFF. The CDR3 DNA follows: TGCGCCAGCAGTGAAGCGGGGGGATACAATGAGCAGTTCTTC.